The 18 T cell receptor beta chains below come from one sample, sequenced in a study of long-term antiretroviral therapy in people with HIV. The assay used was immunoSEQ (version v3.0), run at survey level. Some clones are missing from TCRdb's copy, which holds only in-frame ones; the method was immunoSEQ multiplex PCR. The table has 30,000 to 35,000 clones, around 97% seen once; the top ten hold around 3.1%. This specimen consisted of unsorted PBMCs, obtained 6.9 years after starting antiretroviral therapy. Receptors originate from a man aged 25 to 40 with HIV.

This chain joins TRBV7-3 and TRBJ2-3; D gene unclear. CDR1 is SGHTA and CDR2 is FQGTGA in the germline V gene. V shed 2 bases and J shed 5 bases, with 11 bases lying between them. The CDR3 consists of 14 residues. The CDR3 reads CASSLLVSGDTQYF. CDR3 in DNA: TGTGCCAGCAGCTTATTAGTGTCGGGAGATACGCAGTATTTT.

This chain joins TRBV14 and TRBJ2-7, with TRBD1 matching 8 bases. Germline CDR1 and CDR2: SGHDN and FVKESK. Unmatched junction bases numbered 6, after V lost 4 bases and J lost 4 bases. The CDR3 contains 14 residues. The CDR3 loop is CASSLVDRVYEQYF. Written as DNA, the CDR3 is TGTGCCAGCAGCCTCGTGGACAGGGTTTACGAGCAGTACTTC.

DNA of the CDR3: TGTGCCAGCAGCCAAGCATGGCGAGGGGGCAACACTGAAGCTTTCTTT. It specifies CASSQAWRGGNTEAFF. V usage is TRBV4-2 and J usage is TRBJ1-1, with 7 bases identical to TRBD1. V was clipped by 1 base and J by 2 bases; unmatched bases: 7. The germline CDR1 and CDR2 sequences are LGHNA and YNFKEQ. This CDR3 contains 16 residues.

The chain uses TRBV5-1 and TRBJ1-6; D is possibly TRBD1 (5 bases). This CDR3 is 14 amino acids long. The germline V and J ends were trimmed by 4 bases and 10 bases, with 15 bases remaining between them. Germline V CDR1 and CDR2: SGHRS, YFSETQ. For the CDR3, the DNA is TGCGCCAGCAGCCCGGCGGTGGGGCGGTCACCCCTCCACTTT. Protein: CASSPAVGRSPLHF.

This clone was picked up one time. The chain recombines TRBV6-6 with TRBJ2-5; maybe TRBD2 (7 bases). The J call may be wrong; the DNA end is better matched by TRBJ2-7. Germline V gives CDR1 MNHNY, CDR2 SVGAGI (reference sequence). The CDR3 sequence is 15 residues long. The CDR3 here is CASSTGGLLLYEQYF. CDR3 in DNA: TGTGCCAGCAGTACCGGGGGGCTCCTCCTCTACGAGCAGTACTTC.

The chain links TRBV4-1 to TRBJ2-2, with D unclear. The CDR3 is made up of 14 amino acids. Germline V gene sequence: CDR1 MGHRA, CDR2 YSYEKL. Trimming stripped 3 bases from V and 6 bases from J, with 11 bases between. Written as DNA, the CDR3 is TGCGCCAGCAGCCACCTCTTGACCGCCGGGGAGCTGTTTTTT. It encodes CASSHLLTAGELFF.

As to this clone: One end of the junction does not line up with germline, which may come from a read error. CDR3 loop: CASSLTLAGGSTGELFF. CDR3 bases: TGTGCTAGCAGCCTTACGTTAGCGGGGGGCTCCACCGGGGAGCTGTTTTTT. The chain combines TRBV7-7 with TRBJ2-2, with 10 bases aligning to TRBD2. CDR1 is SSHAT, CDR2 FNYEAQ, per germline (reference sequence). This CDR3 region has 17 residues.

The chain links TRBV6-1 to TRBJ2-7; 14 bases map to TRBD2. The CDR3 covers 14 residues. Germline V gene sequence: CDR1 MNHNS, CDR2 SASEGT. With 2 bases clipped from V and 13 bases from J, the junction kept 7 bases outside the gene matches. The DNA for the CDR3 is TGTGCCAGCAGTGAATCGGGGACTAGCGGGGGCGGATACTTC. Translated, it gives CASSESGTSGGGYF.

The V gene is TRBV27, the J gene TRBJ2-6, with no clear D. This CDR3 is built from 17 residues. Trimming shortened V by 1 base and J by 1 base, and 11 bases separated the two germline ends. Germline V gene data show CDR1 as MNHEY and CDR2 as SMNVEV (reference sequence). The DNA for the CDR3 is TGTGCCAGCAGTTTATACGCCGCGGTATCTGGGGCCAACGTCCTGACTTTC. Residues: CASSLYAAVSGANVLTF.

The rearrangement uses TRBV13 and TRBJ1-1; 7 nucleotides line up with TRBD1. From germline, CDR1 is PRHDT and CDR2 FYEKMQ (reference sequence). J lost 6 bases, V lost 1 base, and 8 bases had no gene match. This CDR3 is 15 amino acids long. Here the CDR3 DNA reads TGTGCCAGCAGCTTAGATCGAAGGGGGCATGCTGAAGCTTTCTTT. Its protein is CASSLDRRGHAEAFF.

The V gene is TRBV29-1, the J gene TRBJ2-5; D call uncertain. Germline CDR1 and CDR2: SQVTM and ANQGSEA. Deletions cut 3 bases from V and 2 bases from J, with 10 bases between. The CDR3 sequence is 13 residues long. CDR3 sequence reads: CSVEAGKQETQYF. In nucleotides, the CDR3 is TGCAGCGTTGAGGCAGGAAAACAAGAGACCCAGTACTTC.

This clone was recorded once. The chain joins TRBV27 to TRBJ2-1; the match to TRBD2 covers 12 bases. This CDR3 is 18 amino acids long. Germline V CDR1 and CDR2: MNHEY, SMNVEV (reference sequence). J lost 8 bases, V lost 2 bases, and 13 bases had no gene match. The CDR3 sequence is CASSLAPPRLAGVHEQFF. The DNA for the CDR3 is TGTGCCAGCAGTTTAGCCCCCCCTCGACTAGCGGGGGTTCATGAGCAGTTCTTC.

V gene TRBV14 combines with J gene TRBJ2-1; 11 bases align to TRBD2. The CDR3 covers 18 residues. Trimming removed 3 bases from V and 5 bases from J; junction bases left unmatched: 12. CDR1 SGHDN and CDR2 FVKESK come from the germline V gene. The CDR3 DNA reads TGTGCCAGCAGCCACCGAGTTAGCGGGAGGGCCAAGGACAATGAGCAGTTCTTC. It encodes CASSHRVSGRAKDNEQFF.

The genes are TRBV27 and TRBJ1-1; D remains ambiguous. The CDR3 loop spans 13 amino acids. Trimming took 0 bases from V and 5 from J, leaving 7 bases between them. Germline CDR1 is MNHEY and CDR2 is SMNVEV (reference sequence). As DNA, the CDR3 is TGTGCCAGCAGTTTATCCCCGGGGACTGAAGCTTTCTTT. Protein: CASSLSPGTEAFF.

J is TRBJ1-2 and V is TRBV6-6; D unresolved. The CDR3 runs 10 residues. Germline values: CDR1 MNHNY, CDR2 SVGAGI (reference sequence). Trimming pared 8 bases from V and 5 bases from J, leaving 6 bases between. The CDR3 protein is CASLQYGYTF. The CDR3 DNA reads TGTGCCAGCCTACAATATGGCTACACCTTC.

The chain employs TRBV11-2 and TRBJ1-5; D uncertain. Trimming cost V 1 base and J 4 bases, with 11 bases left between them. The CDR3 extends over 15 amino acids. In germline, CDR1 is SGHAT, CDR2 FQNNGV. The chain's CDR3 is CASSLGALGNQPQHF. For the CDR3, the DNA is TGTGCCAGCAGCTTAGGGGCGCTCGGGAATCAGCCCCAGCATTTT.

This chain joins TRBV7-2 and TRBJ1-2; 8 positions match TRBD1. The CDR3 sequence is 13 residues long. J lost 7 bases, V lost 9 bases, and 10 bases had no gene match. The V gene's germline CDR1 is SGHTA and CDR2 FQGNSA. The CDR3 nucleotides are TGTGCCAGTACCTCAGGGGGCCTCGGTGGCTACACCTTC. Translated, it gives CASTSGGLGGYTF.

The chain has TRBV9 and TRBJ2-7; 8 bases agree with TRBD1. V was pared by 0 bases and J by 0 bases, with 2 bases of the junction left unmatched. CDR1 and CDR2 (germline): SGDLS, YYNGEE. The CDR3 has 15 residues. The CDR3, as DNA: TGTGCCAGCAGCGTAGGAGGGACAGGCTCCTACGAGCAGTACTTC. It specifies CASSVGGTGSYEQYF.